This T cell receptor (beta chain) was sequenced for a study of tumor and adjacent non-tumor tissue in lung cancer (dated by TCRdb to the late 2010s). Background on the whole study: Of the cohort, around eleven patients had adenocarcinoma, 2 had squamous cell carcinoma and 1 had small cell lung cancer. The approximately 15 patients were aged about 31 to 85 years, included some 10 men and 5 women, and had TNM stage I to III disease. Sequencing produced more than 100,000,000 productive TCRbeta reads in total, an average of about 4.2 million reads per sample. Bulk TCRbeta repertoires were compared between lung tumor tissue and matched distant non-tumor lung tissue obtained from under 18 lung cancer patients. TCRbeta CDR3 sequencing was performed on thirty paired specimens, with one tumor sample and one normal lung sample collected per patient. What the authors observed across the whole study: Significantly higher TCR diversity was found in younger patients, and higher tumor TCR diversity was associated with shorter overall and disease-free survival. The top 100 clones made up a significantly larger cumulative share of the repertoire in normal lung than in tumor tissue. Significantly higher TCR diversity (inverse Simpson) was observed in tumor tissue than in normal lung tissue (approximately 430 vs 150, P = 0.0075, Mann-Whitney U test). Peripheral blood was not sequenced, so blood TCRbeta repertoires were not examined in the lung cancer patients of the study. Only 15 or so patients were included in the cohort, and the need for larger samples and more detailed clinical data was noted by the authors. Neither the sequencing platform nor unique molecular identifiers are mentioned in the methods.

Remarks on this clonotype: Its antigen is still unknown. Since the CDR3 does not end with the conserved phenylalanine or tryptophan, this likely comes from a read error.

Receptor amplification or capture employed multiplex PCR. The instrument was an Illumina HiSeq 2500. TCRbeta libraries were constructed through three rounds of nested PCR with primers (Table S4) according to protocols modified from ARM-PCR. Before sequencing, PCR products in the 200-500 bp range were cut out of the gel and cleaned up using the QIAquick gel extraction kit. The study's own analysis went as follows. Trimmomatic was used to clean the reads, FLASH was used to merge the reads into complete CDR3 sequences, and MiTCR was used to assign the reads to V(D)J germline segments. Clonal diversity was calculated as the inverse Simpson's index using VDJtools. Productive reads were defined as in-frame sequences without a premature stop codon. TCRdb handled the public reads itself, with Q25 trimming in fastp and clone calling in MiXCR, and kept productive beta chains. Identical CDR3 proteins give one entry, which carries the most common genes and DNA. None of the V and J calls come from the authors' own analysis; TCRdb made them. In this sample the table shows 80,000 to 100,000 distinct CDR3 sequences, more than 80% of which occur a single time. The ten largest clonotypes hold roughly 33% of the sample.

The CDR3 numbers 16 amino acids, ends counted. Here the CDR3 DNA is all that survives: 48 bases in frame from base 1. The germline V gene supplies CDR1 LGHNA and CDR2 YNFKEQ. RNA was extracted from bulk unsorted tissue and checked for quality with a NanoDrop ND-1000 and an Agilent 2100. For the normal lung samples, distant non-tumor tissue was collected more than 3 cm away from the tumor edge. All donors had newly diagnosed lung cancer, had not received prior chemotherapy, and were admitted for thoracic surgery in China between August and November 2014. Anyone who had undergone radiotherapy or chemotherapy before, or who had another cancer at the same time, was left out of the study. Pieces of surgical tissue measuring about 1-2 cm3 were kept in RNAlater solution and stored at -80 degrees C until use.

Sequences were obtained from distant non-tumor lung tissue. The rearranged chain carries TRBV4-2 and TRBJ2-2; TRBD2 is a possible D gene, resting on 5 matching bases. The clonotype was recovered from a man in his fifties or sixties with small cell lung cancer. The encoded CDR3 is CDSSQDLRVNAGELFL. The nucleotide sequence reads as follows: TGTGACAGCAGCCAAGATCTGAGGGTCAACGCCGGGGAGCTGTTTTTG.